A selection of T cell receptor beta chains follows, all from one sample in a study of blood T cell repertoires in COVID-19. The protocol was immunoSEQ multiplex PCR, while the TCRdb copy is restricted to in-frame clones and leaves out a portion. The data contain some 350,000 clones, around four fifths of them singletons. The sequenced material came from peripheral blood. The receptors derive from a man aged 25-45 years with active or convalescent COVID-19. CDR3s include the opening cysteine and the closing phenylalanine or tryptophan. A D gene is named only where the DNA matches it firmly. The listing skips clone size in some rows; elsewhere it reads once, few, many or a size class.

TRBV12-3/TRBV12-4	TRBJ2-3	-	-	TGTGCCAGCAGTCAGTGGGCGGATACGCAGTATTTT	CASSQWADTQYF
TRBV30	TRBJ2-1	-	-	TGTGCCTGGAGTGTACGGTCCGGAGGTAGGGAGCAGTTCTTC	CAWSVRSGGREQFF
TRBV27	TRBJ1-6	-	-	TGTGCCAGCAGGAGCTCCTATAATTCACCCCTCCACTTT	CASRSSYNSPLHF
TRBV4-1	TRBJ1-3	-	-	TGCGCCAGCAGCCAAGGTAGTGGTCCTGTCTCTGGAAACACCATATATTTT	CASSQGSGPVSGNTIYF
TRBV9	TRBJ1-2	-	few	TGTGCCAGCAGCCCCCCGGGGTGGGGCTACACCTTC	CASSPPGWGYTF
TRBV20-1	TRBJ2-3	TRBD2	-	TGCAGTGCTAGTAGCGGGAGGGCCGGAGATACGCAGTATTTT	CSASSGRAGDTQYF
TRBV24-1	TRBJ2-3	-	-	TGTGCCACCAGTGATTTGGGGCCGGGGTCCGATACGCAGTATTTT	CATSDLGPGSDTQYF
TRBV30	TRBJ1-6	-	few	TGTGCCTGGAGTGACATGGGGAGTATGTCACCCCTCCACTTT	CAWSDMGSMSPLHF
TRBV7-2	TRBJ1-5	-	-	TGTGCCAGCAGCCAGGGGCGGAACAATCAGCCCCAGCATTTT	CASSQGRNNQPQHF
TRBV7-6	TRBJ2-1	TRBD1	-	TGTGCCAGCAGCCGGGACAGGGGTCCCAATGAGCAGTTCTTC	CASSRDRGPNEQFF
TRBV2	TRBJ2-3	-	-	TGTGCCAGCAGTGAGGAGGCAGATACGCAGTATTTT	CASSEEADTQYF
TRBV27	TRBJ2-1	-	-	TGTGCCAGCAGTTTATGGGGCGGATCTAATGAGCAGTTCTTC	CASSLWGGSNEQFF
TRBV24-1	TRBJ1-2	TRBD1	-	TGTGCCACCAGTGCCGGGACAGGGGTATATGGCTACACCTTC	CATSAGTGVYGYTF
TRBV10-2	TRBJ1-6	-	-	TGCGCCAGCAGGGAGGTACTGTCAAGCTCCTATAATTCACCCCTCCACTTT	CASREVLSSSYNSPLHF
TRBV6-2/TRBV6-3	TRBJ2-7	TRBD1	-	TGTGCCAGCAGTTACGTGCCGGGACAGGGGAACGAGCAGTACTTC	CASSYVPGQGNEQYF
TRBV13	TRBJ1-3	-	-	TGTGCCAGCAGTGAAAGGGGTTCAGGAAACACCATATATTTT	CASSERGSGNTIYF
TRBV2	TRBJ2-7	-	-	TGTGCCAGCAGTGAAAGGCTAGTCAGCCACGAGCAGTACTTC	CASSERLVSHEQYF
TRBV1	TRBJ2-1	-	once	TGCACCAGCAGCCAAGACGTGATAGTTTCCCTTCATGAGCAGTTCTTC	CTSSQDVIVSLHEQFF